These T cell receptor beta chains were read from a single sample in a study of beta chain features in type 1 diabetes. The table came from immunoSEQ multiplex PCR; TCRdb's copy has only in-frame clones and leaves some out. The table lists about 640,000 clones, approximately 13% of them singletons. Sequencing was carried out using naive CD4+ T cells from blood. These TCRs come from a man aged 30 to 45 with type 1 diabetes. Each CDR3 is given with its conserved first and last residue. The D gene is left open where the match is weak. Size is omitted from some rows. Given values are once, few, many or a class for expanded clones.

D: -
J: TRBJ2-7
V: TRBV7-2
size: few
CDR3: CASSFGDLRNEQYF
DNA: TGTGCCAGCAGCTTCGGGGATTTGAGAAACGAGCAGTACTTC

D: -
J: TRBJ1-6
V: TRBV18
size: few
CDR3: CASSPSRNSPLHF
DNA: TGTGCCAGCTCACCCTCCCGTAATTCACCCCTCCACTTT

D: TRBD2
J: TRBJ2-5
V: TRBV10-3
size: -
CDR3: CAASGAVQETQYF
DNA: TGTGCCGCTAGCGGGGCGGTCCAAGAGACCCAGTACTTC

D: -
J: TRBJ1-5
V: TRBV7-9
size: few
CDR3: CASSRGQGSNQPQHF
DNA: TGTGCCAGCAGCCGCGGCCAGGGGAGCAATCAGCCCCAGCATTTT

D: -
J: TRBJ1-5
V: TRBV2
size: -
CDR3: CASSPASSNQPQHF
DNA: TGTGCCAGCAGTCCGGCCAGTAGCAATCAGCCCCAGCATTTT

D: TRBD2
J: TRBJ2-1
V: TRBV7-9
size: -
CDR3: CASSLVPRGNSYNEQFF
DNA: TGTGCCAGCAGCTTGGTTCCGCGGGGGAACTCCTACAATGAGCAGTTCTTC

D: TRBD1
J: TRBJ2-1
V: TRBV4-2
size: -
CDR3: CASSQEAQGTYNEQFF
DNA: TGTGCCAGCAGCCAAGAGGCACAGGGGACCTACAATGAGCAGTTCTTC

D: -
J: TRBJ2-5
V: TRBV25-1
size: -
CDR3: CASSPRTLRETQYF
DNA: TGTGCCAGCAGTCCTAGGACACTGCGGGAGACCCAGTACTTC

D: TRBD1
J: TRBJ1-2
V: TRBV19
size: -
CDR3: CASTRDRAGGYTF
DNA: TGTGCCAGTACCCGGGACAGGGCGGGAGGCTACACCTTC

D: TRBD1
J: TRBJ2-3
V: TRBV6-6
size: many
CDR3: CASSYQPGGFADTQYF
DNA: TGTGCCAGCAGTTATCAGCCAGGGGGCTTCGCAGATACGCAGTATTTT

D: -
J: TRBJ2-5
V: TRBV5-4
size: -
CDR3: CASSLGEWRETQYF
DNA: TGTGCCAGCAGCCTCGGGGAGTGGAGAGAGACCCAGTACTTC

D: -
J: TRBJ2-1
V: TRBV14
size: -
CDR3: CASSQVLGGISYNEQFF
DNA: TGTGCCAGCAGCCAAGTTCTCGGTGGTATCTCCTACAATGAGCAGTTCTTC

D: -
J: TRBJ1-2
V: TRBV14
size: few
CDR3: CASSQDKGYGYTF
DNA: TGTGCCAGCAGCCAAGATAAGGGCTATGGCTACACCTTC

D: TRBD2
J: TRBJ2-3
V: TRBV11-1
size: -
CDR3: CASSPGSGGFTDTQYF
DNA: TGTGCCAGCAGCCCTGGCAGCGGGGGATTCACAGATACGCAGTATTTT

D: TRBD2
J: TRBJ2-5
V: TRBV29-1
size: once
CDR3: CSVVVAGGPQETQYF
DNA: TGCAGCGTTGTTGTTGCGGGGGGGCCCCAAGAGACCCAGTACTTC

D: TRBD1
J: TRBJ2-1
V: TRBV19
size: few
CDR3: CASSTDRANEQFF
DNA: TGTGCCAGTAGTACGGACAGGGCCAATGAGCAGTTCTTC

D: -
J: TRBJ1-5
V: TRBV7-2
size: few
CDR3: CASSTNLGGGGQPQHF
DNA: TGTGCCAGCAGCACGAACCTCGGAGGGGGAGGTCAGCCCCAGCATTTT

D: TRBD1
J: TRBJ2-5
V: TRBV7-2
size: -
CDR3: CASSILTGARQTQYF
DNA: TGTGCCAGCAGCATTTTGACAGGGGCCAGGCAGACCCAGTACTTC

D: TRBD1
J: TRBJ1-4
V: TRBV9
size: -
CDR3: CASSPHSSGTDGTAGEKLFF
DNA: TGTGCCAGCAGCCCTCACTCTTCGGGGACAGATGGAACCGCCGGTGAAAAACTGTTTTTT

D: -
J: TRBJ1-3
V: TRBV7-3
size: few
CDR3: CASSAGSLGIGNTIYF
DNA: TGTGCCAGCAGCGCCGGTAGTCTTGGGATTGGAAACACCATATATTTT

D: TRBD1
J: TRBJ2-7
V: TRBV7-9
size: -
CDR3: CASSLRDRVYEQYF
DNA: TGTGCCAGCAGCTTGCGCGACAGGGTCTACGAGCAGTACTTC

D: -
J: TRBJ2-7
V: TRBV13
size: few
CDR3: CASSLEGAGASSYEQYF
DNA: TGTGCCAGCAGCTTAGAAGGGGCGGGGGCGAGCTCCTACGAGCAGTACTTC

D: TRBD1
J: TRBJ2-3
V: TRBV7-2
size: -
CDR3: CASSTGQYPDTQYF
DNA: TGTGCCAGCAGCACGGGACAGTACCCAGATACGCAGTATTTT

D: TRBD2
J: TRBJ2-5
V: TRBV29-1
size: -
CDR3: CSVAPTSGLAGVETQYF
DNA: TGCAGCGTTGCGCCTACCTCGGGACTAGCGGGGGTTGAGACCCAGTACTTC

D: -
J: TRBJ1-2
V: TRBV7-2
size: -
CDR3: CASRLKGRRDGYTF
DNA: TGTGCCAGCCGACTAAAAGGCAGGCGTGATGGCTACACCTTC

D: -
J: TRBJ2-7
V: TRBV5-1
size: -
CDR3: CASSRGAYEQYF
DNA: TGCGCCAGCAGCCGCGGTGCCTACGAGCAGTACTTC

D: -
J: TRBJ2-7
V: TRBV18
size: -
CDR3: CASGLEAHEQYF
DNA: TGTGCCAGCGGGCTGGAGGCCCACGAGCAGTACTTC

D: -
J: TRBJ2-3
V: TRBV7-3
size: -
CDR3: CASSPAPGVDTQYF
DNA: TGTGCCAGCAGCCCCGCTCCGGGGGTGGATACGCAGTATTTT

D: TRBD1
J: TRBJ2-7
V: TRBV6-5
size: -
CDR3: CASNLGQGGDEQYF
DNA: TGTGCCAGCAATCTGGGACAGGGAGGGGACGAGCAGTACTTC

D: -
J: TRBJ1-2
V: TRBV21-1
size: -
CDR3: CASSPFRGTGIDGYTF
DNA: TGTGCCAGCAGCCCTTTTCGCGGGACAGGGATCGATGGCTACACCTTC

D: -
J: TRBJ2-2
V: TRBV14
size: -
CDR3: CASNRGARTGELFF
DNA: TGTGCCAGCAACCGGGGGGCGAGGACCGGGGAGCTGTTTTTT

D: -
J: TRBJ2-7
V: TRBV28
size: -
CDR3: CASSFNHYEQYF
DNA: TGTGCCAGCAGTTTTAATCACTACGAGCAGTACTTC

D: TRBD1
J: TRBJ1-4
V: TRBV6-5
size: -
CDR3: CASSRQGASEKLFF
DNA: TGTGCCAGCAGCCGACAGGGGGCCAGTGAAAAACTGTTTTTT

D: -
J: TRBJ1-1
V: TRBV7-2
size: -
CDR3: CASSLQLLNTEAFF
DNA: TGTGCCAGCAGCCTGCAGCTCCTGAACACTGAAGCTTTCTTT

D: TRBD1
J: TRBJ1-2
V: TRBV30
size: few
CDR3: CALTGGGYGYTF
DNA: TGTGCCTTGACAGGGGGCGGCTATGGCTACACCTTC

D: -
J: TRBJ2-1
V: TRBV7-8
size: few
CDR3: CASSLASYNEQFF
DNA: TGTGCCAGCAGCTTAGCCTCCTACAATGAGCAGTTCTTC

D: -
J: TRBJ1-4
V: TRBV4-3
size: few
CDR3: CASSQGGRANEKLFF
DNA: TGCGCCAGCAGCCAAGGAGGGAGGGCTAATGAAAAACTGTTTTTT

D: TRBD2
J: TRBJ2-1
V: TRBV9
size: -
CDR3: CASSSSLAGAYNEQFF
DNA: TGTGCCAGCAGCTCCTCACTAGCGGGGGCCTACAATGAGCAGTTCTTC

D: -
J: TRBJ2-7
V: TRBV30
size: -
CDR3: CAWSTGGYEQYF
DNA: TGTGCCTGGAGTACGGGTGGCTACGAGCAGTACTTC

D: -
J: TRBJ1-6
V: TRBV7-9
size: -
CDR3: CASSLDLNSPLHF
DNA: TGTGCCAGCAGCTTAGACCTAAATTCACCCCTCCACTTT

D: -
J: TRBJ1-3
V: TRBV7-8
size: -
CDR3: CASSPGARNTIYF
DNA: TGTGCCAGCAGCCCCGGTGCCCGAAACACCATATATTTT

D: TRBD2
J: TRBJ2-7
V: TRBV5-1
size: -
CDR3: CASSGTSGVDHEQYF
DNA: TGCGCCAGCAGCGGGACTAGCGGGGTAGACCACGAGCAGTACTTC

D: -
J: TRBJ2-1
V: TRBV7-9
size: few
CDR3: CASSLDVGATSNEQFF
DNA: TGTGCCAGCAGCTTAGATGTCGGGGCCACGAGCAATGAGCAGTTCTTC

D: -
J: TRBJ2-4
V: TRBV2
size: few
CDR3: CASSVVVDNIQYF
DNA: TGTGCCAGCAGTGTGGTTGTTGACAACATTCAGTACTTC

D: -
J: TRBJ1-2
V: TRBV6-5
size: -
CDR3: CASIRHGGDYGYTF
DNA: TGTGCCAGCATACGACACGGGGGCGACTATGGCTACACCTTC